This T cell receptor beta chain comes out of a study of blood T cell repertoires in COVID-19. V was trimmed by 6 bases and J by 4 bases, leaving 8 bases between them. The CDR3 loop spans 12 amino acids. Looked up from germline, CDR1 is SNHLY and CDR2 is FYNNEI. In terms of age and location, participants ranged from roughly 18 to 100 years and lived in about two dozen US areas. Clinical history reported by participants formed the basis on which cohorts were assigned. TCRdb's table, derived via immunoSEQ multiplex PCR, lists solely in-frame clones and lacks some. The data show roughly 250,000 clones, about 91% seen once.

Sequencing was performed on PBMCs or T cells enriched from blood (not recorded which). The chain joins TRBV2 to TRBJ2-3; D is undetermined. This sequence originates from a woman in her 40s with acute COVID-19. CDR3 sequence: CASRPVADTQYF. The CDR3 DNA follows: TGTGCCAGCAGACCGGTGGCAGATACGCAGTATTTT.